This T cell receptor beta chain was identified in a study of blood T cell repertoires in COVID-19. Background on the study: Researchers got acute and convalescent COVID-19 samples from the United States, Italy and Spain. T cells, B-cell-depleted T cells, or PBMCs provided the cDNA or gDNA that served as material.

V gave up 5 bases and J gave up 0 bases; unmatched junction bases: 9. Per germline, CDR1 SGHNT and CDR2 YENEEA. The length of the CDR3 is 17 residues. As originally analysed: Reference gene primers were amplified, and this amplification served to estimate nucleated cell counts. TCRdb keeps only in-frame clones here, not all; method: immunoSEQ multiplex PCR. D and trimming come from the DNA, and the V and J calls and clone size come from that table. The sample carries fewer than 300,000 clones, around 90% recorded once. The TCR sequence derives from a man aged 55 to 70 who had recovered from COVID-19. The chain employs TRBV11-3 and TRBJ1-3; 8 positions match TRBD1. Sequencing was done on a sample of peripheral blood. CDR3 protein: CASSPGGQGASGNTIYF. The CDR3 DNA reads TGTGCCAGCAGCCCCGGAGGACAGGGTGCCTCTGGAAACACCATATATTTT. The variable domain in full, with the rest retrieved from reference TRBV11-3 and TRBJ1-3, is EAGVVQSPRYKIIEKKQPVAFWCNPISGHNTLYWYLQNLGQGPELLIRYENEEAVDDSQLPKDRFSAERLKGVDSTLKIQPAELGDSAVYLCASSPGGQGASGNTIYFGEGSWLTVV.